This T cell receptor (beta chain) was documented in a study of T-cell memory formation after mild COVID-19 (dated by TCRdb to the early 2020s). Some background on the complete study: TCR sequence clusters from the two donors were largely donor specific. In a couple of donors, T-cell clones that expanded and contracted after mild COVID-19 were tracked by sequencing TCRalpha and TCRbeta repertoires over time. The cohort comprised two young, previously healthy adult volunteers, one female and one male. The research as a whole found: Some responding clones were detected in pre-infection memory, suggesting pre-existing cross-reactive memory T cells joined the SARS-CoV-2 response. From day 15 to 85, contracting clones showed balanced CD4/CD8 phenotypes, whereas a second wave of clones that expanded from day 15 to 37 leaned towards CD4+. Whether the second-wave clones peaking on day 37 were SARS-CoV-2 specific was not confirmed. The study covered only a couple of mild cases, and larger cohorts including severe cases with pre-infection samples were considered necessary. Contracting CD4+ clones were located mainly in the CM and EM memory subsets, whereas CD8+ clones were found to be enriched in EMRA.

The instrument was an Illumina NovaSeq 6000. TCRalpha and TCRbeta cDNA libraries were built by 5'RACE with constant-segment primers, adding sample barcodes and unique molecular identifiers. RNA was extracted from every sample with Trizol reagent. Library amplification was performed in two PCR steps, and a second sample barcode and Illumina TruSeq adapters were introduced in the second step. Sequencing of the libraries was done on an Illumina NovaSeq, producing 2 x 150 bp paired-end reads. The original pipeline was this. Reads were demultiplexed and collapsed into UMI-guided consensus sequences with migec v1.2.7. With mixcr v2.1.11, UMI consensuses were aligned to TRA and TRB V and J templates and assembled into clonotypes. A clonotype was counted as expanded or contracted only if both edgeR and NoisET called the change significant, with noise models trained on biological replicates. For edgeR calls, the thresholds were a false discovery rate-adjusted p below 0.01 and a log2 fold-change of 1. PCA with hierarchical clustering of max-normalized trajectories of the 1000 most abundant clonotypes was used as exploratory dynamics analysis. Separately sequenced CD4+ and CD8+ repertoires were used to assign the CD4 or CD8 phenotype of responding clones. In TCRdb, the public reads were trimmed at Q25 with fastp and aligned with MiXCR, with productive beta chains retained. Each entry is one CDR3 protein sequence, shown with its most common DNA and genes. None of the V and J calls come from the authors' own analysis; TCRdb made them. For this sample the table gives a few hundred thousand distinct CDR3 sequences, of which around 15% were detected only once. 22% of the sample comes from the top ten.

Ficoll-Paque density gradient centrifugation was the method used to isolate PBMCs. Details on this clonotype: Its antigen is not yet known. Qualities for individual bases were not recorded, and no much larger clone is one base off.

Via the germline V gene, CDR1 is SQVTM and CDR2 ANQGSEA. Counted from cysteine to phenylalanine, this CDR3 has 13 amino acids. Of all the DNA, just the CDR3 is kept, 39 bases in frame from base 1. Sample: PBMCs or a T cell subset sorted from them (not recorded which). The sequence came from a young man who had mild COVID-19 (a few samples of this study predate the infection). The sample titles of this study are shuffled in the database, so cell type and time point are left out; the donor was told from shared clones. The V gene is TRBV29-1 and the J gene is TRBJ2-1; a confident D gene designation cannot be given. The nucleotides read TGCAGTGGCCGGAACCCAGTCCTCAATGAGCAGTTCTTC. This sequence encodes CSGRNPVLNEQFF.